The T cell receptor (beta chain) described here comes from a study of cytomegalovirus exposure and HLA in healthy donors. Study-wide background: It was reported in a later analysis that the 95 to 150 validation repertoires used the same platform as the roughly 670 first-cohort repertoires.

This clone was seen only once. Its antigen is undetermined. CDR3 length equals 15 residues. The V segment lost 4 bases and the J segment 5 bases; nucleotides outside the gene matches: 5. Germline values: CDR1 SGHTA, CDR2 FQGTGA. Clones were read by immunoSEQ multiplex PCR, and TCRdb kept only the in-frame ones, dropping some. The table has approximately 200,000 clones, around nine tenths seen once; the top ten hold 0.8% to 1.2%. Study-level findings and limits: Cytomegalovirus association was assigned to about 150 TCR beta chains.

Separation from the roughly 670-subject first cohort characterized the roughly 130-subject validation cohort, to which the donors belonged. Sequenced: PBMCs. The clonotype was recovered from a woman aged 18-29 years in good health and CMV-seronegative. The V gene is TRBV7-3, the J gene TRBJ2-1; 10 bases fit TRBD2. In nucleotides, the CDR3 is TGTGCCAGCAGCTCTATACTAGCGGGGCACAATGAGCAGTTCTTC. Translating gives CASSSILAGHNEQFF.